Sequencing of this T cell receptor beta chain was carried out in a study of cytotoxic CD8 clonotypes in ibrutinib-treated CLL. Study-wide background: After median 68 months, about 14 stayed in remission, about twelve progressed; responses approximately 24 partial, 2 complete.

The intended depth for sequencing was 1 in 200,000 to 1 in 1 million T cells. Produced via immunoSEQ multiplex PCR; TCRdb's table is partial and in-frame only. The data contain about 50,000 clones, roughly three fifths of them singletons. The CDR3 is made up of 14 amino acids. V dropped 6 bases and J dropped 7; count of bases not matched to a gene: 9. Germline-derived CDR1 and CDR2 are MNHEY and SMNVEV (reference sequence). Source: PBMCs, taken after 24 months of ibrutinib treatment. This clonotype was sampled from a human donor with chronic lymphocytic leukemia. This rearrangement joins TRBV27 to TRBJ2-7; 10 bases match TRBD2. This CDR3 reads CASRRAGGFWEQYF. Written as DNA, the CDR3 is TGTGCCAGCAGAAGAGCGGGGGGGTTCTGGGAGCAGTACTTC.